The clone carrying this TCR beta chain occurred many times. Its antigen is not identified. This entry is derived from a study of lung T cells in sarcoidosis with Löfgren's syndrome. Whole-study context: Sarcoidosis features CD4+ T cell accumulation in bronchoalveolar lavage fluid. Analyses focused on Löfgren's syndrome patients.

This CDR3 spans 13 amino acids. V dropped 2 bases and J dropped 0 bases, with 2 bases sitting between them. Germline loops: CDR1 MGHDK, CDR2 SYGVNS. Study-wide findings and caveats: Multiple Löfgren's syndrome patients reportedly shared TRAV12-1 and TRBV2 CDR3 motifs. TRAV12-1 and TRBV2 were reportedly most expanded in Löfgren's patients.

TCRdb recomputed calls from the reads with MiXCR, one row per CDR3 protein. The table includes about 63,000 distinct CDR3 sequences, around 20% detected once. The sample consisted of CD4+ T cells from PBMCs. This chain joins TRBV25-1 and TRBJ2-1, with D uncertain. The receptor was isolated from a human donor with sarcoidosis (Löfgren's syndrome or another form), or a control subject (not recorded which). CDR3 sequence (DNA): TGTGCCAGCAGTGAAACCTCCTACAATGAGCAGTTCTTC. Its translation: CASSETSYNEQFF.